The 27 T cell receptor beta chains below all came from one sample that was sequenced in a study of neurological immune-mediated disorders. Time point specified: longitudinal time-point 2. TCRdb re-derived calls from the 5' RACE reads in MiXCR, one entry per CDR3 protein. The sample has about 80,000 distinct CDR3 sequences; 5.5% to 6.5% are singletons. The material sequenced was PBMCs. The receptors stem from a woman aged 55-70 years with multiple sclerosis.

This clonotype has ten or more counts. The chain employs TRBV5-1 and TRBJ2-2, with 7 bases fitting TRBD1. CDR1 and CDR2 (germline): SGHRS, YFSETQ. The V gene end was trimmed by 2 bases and the J gene end by 7 bases; junction bases not matched to a gene: 11. This CDR3 contains 16 residues. The CDR3 DNA sequence: TGCGCCAGCAGCTTAAGATCATTTGGACAGGTCGGGGAGCTGTTTTTT. Its translation: CASSLRSFGQVGELFF.

At least ten counts were recorded for this clonotype. The chain is built from TRBV7-2 and TRBJ1-1; TRBD1 matches at 8 bases. CDR3 size: 12 residues. J was trimmed by 7 bases and V by 5 bases; bases with no gene match: 3. Germline-derived CDR1 and CDR2 are SGHTA and FQGNSA. The chain's CDR3 is CASSPTGVEAFF. DNA for the CDR3: TGTGCCAGCAGCCCGACAGGGGTTGAAGCTTTCTTT.

This clonotype was counted at least ten times. The chain joins TRBV5-6 to TRBJ2-4; D uncertain. The CDR3 is 14 residues long. V lost 1 base and J 6 bases, leaving 11 bases between the germline ends. CDR1 is SGHDT, CDR2 YYEEEE, per germline. This CDR3 reads CASSLRVGLNIQYF. CDR3 sequence (DNA): TGTGCCAGCAGCTTGCGGGTTGGCTTAAACATTCAGTACTTC.

In its sample, this clonotype was seen many times. The chain carries TRBV9 and TRBJ2-7, with 7 nucleotides matching TRBD2. Trimming took 4 bases from V and 6 from J; bases not matched to a gene: 13. This CDR3 region has 15 residues. Looked up from germline, CDR1 is SGDLS and CDR2 is YYNGEE. As DNA, the CDR3 is TGTGCCAGCAGCCCGGCCAGCGGGGTTTTAAGCGAGCAGTACTTC. It yields the protein CASSPASGVLSEQYF.

This clonotype was seen many times. The rearrangement links TRBV14 to TRBJ1-4; the match to TRBD1 covers 8 bases. Trimming cost V 2 bases and J 11 bases; bases outside gene matches: 7. Germline V lookup: CDR1 SGHDN, CDR2 FVKESK. The CDR3 has 14 amino acids. In DNA form, the CDR3 reads TGTGCCAGCAGCCAACGGACAGGGAAGGGGAAACTGTTTTTT. This sequence encodes CASSQRTGKGKLFF. Drawing the rest from reference TRBV14 and TRBJ1-4, the complete variable domain is EAGVTQFPSHSVIEKGQTVTLRCDPISGHDNLYWYRRVMGKEIKFLLHFVKESKQDESGMPNNRFLAERTGGTYSTLKVQPAELEDSGVYFCASSQRTGKGKLFFGSGTQLSVL.

This clonotype was detected many times. The chain carries TRBV7-6 and TRBJ2-2; no firm D call. CDR1 SGHVS and CDR2 FNYEAQ come from the germline V gene. The CDR3 has 17 residues. The ends were cut back, 3 bases at V and 0 bases at J, with 14 bases in the middle. The CDR3 is CASSLSLMAANTGELFF. In DNA form, the CDR3 reads TGTGCCAGCAGCTTGTCGCTAATGGCGGCGAACACCGGGGAGCTGTTTTTT.

At least ten counts were recorded for this clonotype. V gene TRBV6-5 combines with J gene TRBJ2-7; 7 bases line up with TRBD1. The CDR3 length is 12 residues. Trimming removed 5 bases from V and 12 bases from J; junction bases left unmatched: 10. Germline CDR1 and CDR2: MNHEY and SVGAGI. The DNA of the CDR3 is TGTGCCAGCAGTGAAACAGGGACAGTGCCGTACTTC. Translating gives CASSETGTVPYF.

Ten or more counts support this clonotype. This sequence joins TRBV2 and TRBJ1-5; D unclear. Trimming stripped 1 base from V and 2 bases from J, with 9 bases between. The CDR3 consists of 15 residues. Germline V lookup: CDR1 SNHLY, CDR2 FYNNEI. CDR3 loop: CASSEGARGNQPQHF. The CDR3 DNA follows: TGTGCCAGCAGTGAAGGGGCTAGGGGCAATCAGCCCCAGCATTTT.

This clonotype was recorded many times. V and J are TRBV12-3 or TRBV12-4 and TRBJ2-3, with D perhaps matching TRBD1 (6 bases). This CDR3 spans 14 amino acids. The V and J ends lost 6 bases and 0 bases respectively, with 10 bases between them. CDR3 in DNA: TGTGCCAGCAGAGGGGGATTTAGCACAGATACGCAGTATTTT. Amino acid sequence: CASRGGFSTDTQYF.

This clonotype was seen at least ten times. The chain couples TRBV20-1 to TRBJ1-4, with D perhaps TRBD1 (5 bases). Trimming took 1 base from V and 7 from J, leaving 10 bases between them. The CDR3 length is 13 residues. CDR1 DFQATT and CDR2 SNEGSKA come from the germline V gene (reference sequence). The CDR3 is CSARGGGVEKLFF. CDR3 DNA sequence: TGCAGTGCTAGAGGGGGAGGGGTTGAAAAACTGTTTTTT.

This clonotype was recorded many times. The rearrangement joins TRBV7-2 to TRBJ2-1, with TRBD2 identical over 8 bases. Germline V gene data show CDR1 as SGHTA and CDR2 as FQGNSA. The CDR3 consists of 17 residues. The junction had 10 bases not matched to a gene; V was cut back by 2 bases and J by 4 bases. CDR3 region: CASSLSRTSKAYNEQFF. The CDR3 nucleotides read TGTGCCAGCAGCTTATCTAGGACTAGCAAGGCTTACAATGAGCAGTTCTTC.

This sequence joins TRBV6-1 and TRBJ2-7; either TRBD1 or TRBD2 may fit D (5 bases each). This CDR3 region has 14 residues. V lost 2 bases and J lost 2, with 10 bases in between. Germline V CDR1 and CDR2: MNHNS, SASEGT. CDR3 residues: CASSESRDPYEQYF. The DNA for the CDR3 is TGTGCCAGCAGTGAATCCAGGGACCCCTACGAGCAGTACTTC.

Note on this clonotype: This CDR3 fails to terminate in the conserved phenylalanine or tryptophan, so it likely reflects a read error. The limits of the CDR3 on the DNA are not certain, so only TCRdb's listed CDR3 is given. The chain is built from TRBV20-1 and TRBJ2-3; the table's D call of TRBD2 was not tested on the DNA. The CDR3 totals 13 residues, both ends included. CDR1 is DFQATT and CDR2 is SNEGSKA in the germline V gene (reference sequence). This CDR3 is CSAVTSGGEIRSI.

This clonotype was seen many times. The V gene is TRBV5-1, the J gene TRBJ2-3; possibly TRBD1 for D (5 bases). In germline, CDR1 is SGHRS, CDR2 YFSETQ. V was clipped by 3 bases and J by 2 bases, with 10 bases between them. The CDR3 contains 14 residues. CDR3 nucleotide sequence: TGCGCCAGCAGCTCACAGGCGAACACAGATACGCAGTATTTT. Amino acids: CASSSQANTDTQYF.

This clonotype was detected many times. The rearrangement uses TRBV5-1 and TRBJ1-1; 9 positions match TRBD1. The CDR3 is made up of 15 amino acids. Trimming at V came to 6 bases and at J to 1 base, leaving 7 bases not matched to a gene. The germline V gene has CDR1 SGHRS and CDR2 YFSETQ. CDR3 region: CASTRDRDSNTEAFF. CDR3 DNA sequence: TGCGCCAGCACACGGGACAGGGATTCGAACACTGAAGCTTTCTTT.

This clonotype was seen more than once but under ten times. A much more abundant neighbour one base away suggests this may be a read error. The genes are TRBV20-1 and TRBJ1-4, with TRBD1 matching over 10 bases. Germline lookup yields CDR1 DFQATT and CDR2 SNEGSKA (reference sequence). J was trimmed by 4 bases and V by 6 bases; bases with no gene match: 2. The CDR3 has 13 amino acids. The CDR3: CSAWTGGNEKLFF. The DNA for the CDR3 is TGCAGTGCGTGGACAGGGGGTAATGAAAAACTGTTTTTT.

This clonotype was observed at least ten times. The chain recombines TRBV5-1 with TRBJ1-3, with D uncertain. The CDR3 totals 14 residues. The germline V gene has CDR1 SGHRS and CDR2 YFSETQ. Between the trimmed V and J ends, which lost 6 bases and 0 bases, there was a span of 10 bases. This chain's CDR3 is CASKEQTSGNTIYF. Written as DNA, the CDR3 is TGCGCCAGCAAAGAACAGACCTCTGGAAACACCATATATTTT.

This clonotype has ten or more counts. The chain uses TRBV7-9 and TRBJ2-5; D possibly corresponds to TRBD2 (5 bases). The CDR3 totals 13 residues. Trimming pared 6 bases from V and 5 bases from J, leaving 13 bases between. Germline V CDR1 and CDR2: SEHNR, FQNEAQ (reference sequence). This CDR3 is CASSLTGVETQYF. The CDR3 nucleotides are TGTGCCAGCAGTCTGACCGGGGTGGAGACCCAGTACTTC.

This clonotype was detected ten times or more. In this CDR3 the conserved last residue, phenylalanine or tryptophan, is missing, so a read error is likely. It is unclear where the CDR3 begins or ends on the DNA, so no DNA is shown, and the CDR3 is as TCRdb lists it. This CDR3 is CSARGGEG. V and J are TRBV20-1 and TRBJ1-1. CDR1 DFQATT and CDR2 SNEGSKA come from the germline V gene (reference sequence). Inclusive of both ends, the CDR3 amounts to 8 amino acids.

Ten or more counts support this clonotype. The J gene is TRBJ2-1, the V gene TRBV10-3; no definite D call. The V gene's germline CDR1 is ENHRY and CDR2 SYGVKD. The V and J ends lost 6 bases and 6 bases respectively, with 12 bases between them. CDR3 length: 13 residues. CDR3 sequence reads: CAISGSPPNEQFF. CDR3 DNA sequence: TGTGCCATCAGCGGCTCCCCCCCCAATGAGCAGTTCTTC.

This clonotype was observed at least ten times. The chain links TRBV28 to TRBJ1-5; the D gene is possibly TRBD1 (5 bases). V was shortened by 6 bases and J by 3 bases, with 9 bases between the two germline ends. This CDR3 has 13 residues. Germline lookup yields CDR1 MDHEN and CDR2 SYDVKM. CDR3 amino acids: CASRRDLNQPQHF. The CDR3 region has the DNA TGTGCCAGCAGACGGGACCTCAATCAGCCCCAGCATTTT.

This clonotype was detected ten times or more. CDR3: CASTGTGGSGYNEQFF. The DNA of the CDR3 is TGTGCCAGCACAGGGACAGGGGGTTCGGGATACAATGAGCAGTTCTTC. The chain recombines TRBV7-9 with TRBJ2-1; 11 positions match TRBD1. The J segment lost 4 bases and the V segment lost 7 bases, leaving 9 bases of the junction unmatched. The V gene's germline CDR1 is SEHNR and CDR2 FQNEAQ (reference sequence). The CDR3 consists of 16 residues.

This clonotype was seen many times. The chain couples TRBV6-5 to TRBJ2-3; the match to TRBD2 covers 9 bases. This CDR3 has 14 residues. The germline V gene encodes CDR1 MNHEY and CDR2 SVGAGI. The trim removed 8 bases at V and 1 base at J, leaving 4 bases unmatched. CDR3 DNA: TGTGCCAGCGGTTCTAGCGGGGGCACAGATACGCAGTATTTT. It codes for CASGSSGGTDTQYF.

Notes on this clonotype: One end of the junction does not line up with germline, which may come from a read error. The chain has TRBV5-1 and TRBJ1-1; D ambiguous. Germline CDR1 and CDR2: SGHRS and YFSETQ. This CDR3 is built from 13 residues. The CDR3 DNA reads TGCGCCAGCAGCTCACAGATAAACACTGATGCTTTCTTT. This translates into CASSSQINTDAFF.

J is TRBJ2-1 and V is TRBV20-1, with 10 bases fitting TRBD2. CDR1 DFQATT and CDR2 SNEGSKA come from the germline V gene (reference sequence). The CDR3 spans 17 residues. V lost 1 base to trimming and J lost 2 bases; unmatched junction nucleotides: 8. CDR3 sequence (DNA): TGCAGTGCTAGAGGGTTGCTAGCGGGGGTCCCCTACAATGAGCAGTTCTTC. Translated, it gives CSARGLLAGVPYNEQFF.

V and J are TRBV7-8 and TRBJ1-1, with D possibly TRBD1 on 5 matching bases. The V end lost 1 base, the J end lost 6 bases, and 15 bases lay between the germline ends. The germline gives CDR1 SGHVS, CDR2 FQNEAQ. This CDR3 has 15 residues. CDR3 coding DNA: TGTGCCAGCAGCTTAGTGGGGGTTGAGCGTGCTGAAGCTTTCTTT. Amino acid sequence: CASSLVGVERAEAFF.

This clonotype was observed many times. The chain is built from TRBV29-1 and TRBJ2-5, with D hard to call. The germline gives CDR1 SQVTM, CDR2 ANQGSEA. This CDR3 is 15 amino acids long. V gave up 2 bases and J gave up 2 bases, with 15 bases separating them. CDR3 sequence: CSVERATHTQETQYF. In DNA, the CDR3 is TGCAGCGTTGAAAGGGCGACCCACACACAAGAGACCCAGTACTTC. Based on the CDR3 plus reference TRBV29-1 and TRBJ2-5, the full variable domain is SAVISQKPSRDICQRGTSLTIQCQVDSQVTMMFWYRQQPGQSLTLIATANQGSEATYESGFVIDKFPISRPNLTFSTLTVSNMSPEDSSIYLCSVERATHTQETQYFGPGTRLLVL.